This T cell receptor beta chain was identified in a study of monozygotic twins with inflammatory bowel disease. Overall study findings and caveats: A single strong IBD-associated signal or clonotype was not supported by the findings.

Each sample had eight separate cDNA synthesis reactions. TCRdb processed the 5' RACE reads again and assigns one entry to each CDR3 protein, with no DNA. The sample shows around 380,000 distinct CDR3 sequences, and 2% to 3% sits with its ten largest clones. This CDR3 comprises 12 residues. Germline values: CDR1 SNHLY, CDR2 FYNNEI. As concerns this clonotype: Its antigen is undetermined.

The specimen was blood. The rearrangement joins TRBV2 to TRBJ2-5. The sequence derives from a human donor with ulcerative colitis or Crohn's disease, or a healthy co-twin of an affected twin (not recorded which). The CDR3 sequence: CASRKVEETQYF.